This paragraph reports one TCR beta chain. The antigen is undetermined. This sample was taken from a study of T cell responses to AZD1222 COVID-19 vaccine. The germline gives CDR1 SGHVS, CDR2 FQNEAQ. This CDR3 spans 15 amino acids. The V end was cut by 2 bases, the J end by 3 bases, with 10 bases between. The study, taken as a whole, reports: The donor group comprised mostly white British people and more females; the analysis possibly underestimated clonal diversity. CD4 TCRs covered the whole spike, strongest at regions 160-218 and 743-854. Only a handful of AZD1222 recipients, several in all, had baseline seropositivity. When two AZD1222 doses had been given, Spike-specific TCR breadth and depth rose.

Data came from immunoSEQ multiplex PCR; TCRdb stores just in-frame clones and leaves some out. Of some 170,000 clones listed, about 92% were seen once; the top ten hold about 0.9%. The chain combines TRBV7-8 with TRBJ1-4; tentatively, D is TRBD1 (5 bases). The source is an adult in good health. Sequenced material: peripheral blood, taken on day 0 of AZD1222 vaccination. The CDR3 loop is CASSLSRVPNEKLFF. The CDR3 nucleotides are TGTGCCAGCAGCTTATCCAGGGTACCTAATGAAAAACTGTTTTTT.